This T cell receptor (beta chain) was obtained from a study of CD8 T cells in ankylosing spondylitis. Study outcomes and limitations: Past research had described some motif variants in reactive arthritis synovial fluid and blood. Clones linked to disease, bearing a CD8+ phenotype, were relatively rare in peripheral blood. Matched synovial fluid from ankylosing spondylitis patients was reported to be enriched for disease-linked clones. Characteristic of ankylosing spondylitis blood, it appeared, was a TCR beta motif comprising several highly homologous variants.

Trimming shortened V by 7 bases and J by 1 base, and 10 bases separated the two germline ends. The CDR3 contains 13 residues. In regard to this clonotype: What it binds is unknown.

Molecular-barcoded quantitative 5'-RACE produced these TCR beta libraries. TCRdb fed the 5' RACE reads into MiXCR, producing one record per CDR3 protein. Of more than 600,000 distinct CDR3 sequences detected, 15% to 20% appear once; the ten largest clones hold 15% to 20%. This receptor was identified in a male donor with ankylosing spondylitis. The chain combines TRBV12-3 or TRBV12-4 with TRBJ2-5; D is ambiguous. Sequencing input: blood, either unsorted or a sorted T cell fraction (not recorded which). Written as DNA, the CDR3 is TGTGCCAGCACTCACACCGTCCAAGAGACCCAGTACTTC. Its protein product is CASTHTVQETQYF.